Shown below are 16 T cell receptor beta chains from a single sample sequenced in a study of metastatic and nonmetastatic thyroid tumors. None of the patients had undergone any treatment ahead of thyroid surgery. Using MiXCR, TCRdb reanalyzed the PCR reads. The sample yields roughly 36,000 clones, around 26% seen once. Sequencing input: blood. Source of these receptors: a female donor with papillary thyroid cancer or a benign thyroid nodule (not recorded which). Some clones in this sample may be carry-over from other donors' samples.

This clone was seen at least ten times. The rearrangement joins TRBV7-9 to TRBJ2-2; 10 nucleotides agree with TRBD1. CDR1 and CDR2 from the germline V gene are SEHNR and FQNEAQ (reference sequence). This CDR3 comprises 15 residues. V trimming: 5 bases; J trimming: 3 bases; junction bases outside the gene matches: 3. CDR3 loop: CASSLGTGDTGELFF. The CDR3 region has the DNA TGTGCCAGCAGCCTCGGGACAGGGGACACCGGGGAGCTGTTTTTT.

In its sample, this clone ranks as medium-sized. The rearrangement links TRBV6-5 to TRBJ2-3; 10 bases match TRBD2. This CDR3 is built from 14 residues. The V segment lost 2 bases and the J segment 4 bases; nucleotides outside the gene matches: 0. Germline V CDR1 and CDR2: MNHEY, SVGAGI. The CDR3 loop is CASSYLAGADTQYF. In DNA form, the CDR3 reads TGTGCCAGCAGTTACCTAGCGGGAGCAGATACGCAGTATTTT.

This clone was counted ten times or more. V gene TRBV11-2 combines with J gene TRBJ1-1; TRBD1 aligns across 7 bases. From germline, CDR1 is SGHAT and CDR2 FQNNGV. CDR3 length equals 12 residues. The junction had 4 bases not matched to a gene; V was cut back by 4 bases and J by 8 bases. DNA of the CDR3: TGTGCCAGCAGCTGGGGACAGCCCGAAGCTTTCTTT. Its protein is CASSWGQPEAFF.

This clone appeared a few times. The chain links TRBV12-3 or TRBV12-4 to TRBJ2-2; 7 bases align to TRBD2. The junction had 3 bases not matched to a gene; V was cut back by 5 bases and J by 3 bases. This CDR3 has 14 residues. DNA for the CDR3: TGTGCCAGCAGTCTCAGCGGGGACACCGGGGAGCTGTTTTTT. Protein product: CASSLSGDTGELFF.

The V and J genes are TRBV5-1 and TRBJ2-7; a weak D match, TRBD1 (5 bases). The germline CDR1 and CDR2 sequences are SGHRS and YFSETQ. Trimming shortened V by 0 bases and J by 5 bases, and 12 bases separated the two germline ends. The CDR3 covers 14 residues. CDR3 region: CASSLEARANEQYF. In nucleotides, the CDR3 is TGCGCCAGCAGCTTGGAGGCCAGGGCCAACGAGCAGTACTTC.

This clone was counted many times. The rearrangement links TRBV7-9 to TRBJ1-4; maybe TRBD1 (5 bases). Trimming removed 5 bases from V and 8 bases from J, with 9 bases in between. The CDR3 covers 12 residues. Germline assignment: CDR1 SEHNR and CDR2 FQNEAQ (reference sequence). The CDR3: CASSLRQEKLFF. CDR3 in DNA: TGTGCCAGCAGCCTACGACAGGAAAAACTGTTTTTT.

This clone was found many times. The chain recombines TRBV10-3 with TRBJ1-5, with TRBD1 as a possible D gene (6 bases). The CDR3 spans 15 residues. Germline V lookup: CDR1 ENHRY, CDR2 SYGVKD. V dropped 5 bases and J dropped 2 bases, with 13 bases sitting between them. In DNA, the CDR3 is TGTGCCATCAGTAAGGCGAACAGGGGCAATCAGCCCCAGCATTTT. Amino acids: CAISKANRGNQPQHF.

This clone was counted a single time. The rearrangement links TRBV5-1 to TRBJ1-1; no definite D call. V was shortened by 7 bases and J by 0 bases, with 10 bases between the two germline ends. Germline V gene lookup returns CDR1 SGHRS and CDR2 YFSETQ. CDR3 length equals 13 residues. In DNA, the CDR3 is TGCGCCAGCCGAGCGGTCTTGAACACTGAAGCTTTCTTT. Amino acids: CASRAVLNTEAFF. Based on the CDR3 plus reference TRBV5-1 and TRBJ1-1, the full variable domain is KAGVTQTPRYLIKTRGQQVTLSCSPISGHRSVSWYQQTPGQGLQFLFEYFSETQRNKGNFPGRFSGRQFSNSRSEMNVSTLELGDSALYLCASRAVLNTEAFFGQGTRLTVV.

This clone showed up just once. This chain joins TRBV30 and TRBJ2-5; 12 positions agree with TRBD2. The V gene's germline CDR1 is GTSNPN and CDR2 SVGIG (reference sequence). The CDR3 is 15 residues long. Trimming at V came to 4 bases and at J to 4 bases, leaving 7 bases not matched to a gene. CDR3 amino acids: CAWILAGGPRETQYF. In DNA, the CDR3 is TGTGCCTGGATCCTAGCGGGAGGGCCAAGAGAGACCCAGTACTTC.

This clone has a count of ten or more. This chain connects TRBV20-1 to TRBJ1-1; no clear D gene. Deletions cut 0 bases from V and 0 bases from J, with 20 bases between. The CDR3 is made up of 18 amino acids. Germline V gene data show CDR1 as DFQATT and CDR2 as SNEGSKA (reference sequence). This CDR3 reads CSARDARKTGPLNTEAFF. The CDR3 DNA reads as TGCAGTGCTAGAGATGCACGGAAGACCGGGCCGCTGAACACTGAAGCTTTCTTT.

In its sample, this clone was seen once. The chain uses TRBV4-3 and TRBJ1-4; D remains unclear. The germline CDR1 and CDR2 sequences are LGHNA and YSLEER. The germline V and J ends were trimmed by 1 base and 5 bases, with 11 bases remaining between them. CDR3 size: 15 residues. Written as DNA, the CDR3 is TGCGCCAGCAGCCAAGTTGGGAGCCAGAATGAAAAACTGTTTTTT. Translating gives CASSQVGSQNEKLFF.

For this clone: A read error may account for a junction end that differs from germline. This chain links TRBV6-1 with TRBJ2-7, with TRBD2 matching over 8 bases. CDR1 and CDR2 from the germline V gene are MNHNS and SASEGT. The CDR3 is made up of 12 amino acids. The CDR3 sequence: CAISIGRGEQYF. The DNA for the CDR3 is TGTGCCATTTCCATCGGGAGGGGAGAGCAGTATTTC.

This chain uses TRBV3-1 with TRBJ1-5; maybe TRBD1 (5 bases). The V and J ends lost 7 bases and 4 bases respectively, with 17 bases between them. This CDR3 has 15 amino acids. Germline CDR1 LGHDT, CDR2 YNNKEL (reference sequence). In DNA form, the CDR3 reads TGTGCCAGCATCCCATCTGGAACAGGTAATCAGCCCCAGCATTTT. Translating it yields CASIPSGTGNQPQHF.

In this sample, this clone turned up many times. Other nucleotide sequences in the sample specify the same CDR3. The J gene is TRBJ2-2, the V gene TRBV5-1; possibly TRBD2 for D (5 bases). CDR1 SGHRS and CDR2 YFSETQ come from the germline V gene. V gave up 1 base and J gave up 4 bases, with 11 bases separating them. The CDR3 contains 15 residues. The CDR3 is CASSLTSPFTGELFF. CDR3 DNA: TGCGCCAGCAGCTTGACTAGTCCGTTCACCGGGGAGCTGTTTTTT.

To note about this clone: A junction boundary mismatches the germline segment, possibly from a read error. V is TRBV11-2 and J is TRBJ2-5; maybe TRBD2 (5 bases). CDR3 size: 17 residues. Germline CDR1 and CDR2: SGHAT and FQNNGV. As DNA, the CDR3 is TGTGCCAGCAGCTCCCCAGAGGGAAGGGAGTTCCAAGAGACCAAGTACTTC. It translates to CASSSPEGREFQETKYF.

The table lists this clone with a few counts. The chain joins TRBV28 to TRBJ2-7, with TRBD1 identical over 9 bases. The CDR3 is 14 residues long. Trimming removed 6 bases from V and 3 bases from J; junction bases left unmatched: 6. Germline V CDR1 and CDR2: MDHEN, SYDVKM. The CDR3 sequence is CASRDRDRVYEQYF. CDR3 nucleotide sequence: TGTGCCAGCAGGGACCGGGACAGGGTCTACGAGCAGTACTTC.